This entry lists 4 T cell receptor beta chains sequenced from one sample in a study of T cell responses to AZD1222 COVID-19 vaccine. Using immunoSEQ multiplex PCR, the repertoire was profiled, and TCRdb retains in-frame clones only, with some absent. The sample holds fewer than 90,000 clones, around nine tenths seen once. The specimen comprised peripheral blood, sampled 28 days after the second AZD1222 dose. Receptors originate from an adult who received the AZD1222 COVID-19 vaccine.

The rearrangement links TRBV28 to TRBJ2-7, with 7 positions matching TRBD2. Germline lookup yields CDR1 MDHEN and CDR2 SYDVKM. Trimming removed 7 bases from V and 4 bases from J; junction bases left unmatched: 7. The CDR3 extends over 13 amino acids. As DNA, the CDR3 is TGTGCCAGCACCTCGGGAGGCTTGTACGAGCAGTACTTC. Amino acid sequence: CASTSGGLYEQYF. Full variable domain (missing parts from reference TRBV28 and TRBJ2-7): DVKVTQSSRYLVKRTGEKVFLECVQDMDHENMFWYRQDPGLGLRLIYFSYDVKMKEKGDIPEGYSVSREKKERFSLILESASTNQTSMYLCASTSGGLYEQYFGPGTRLTVT.

This rearrangement joins TRBV7-9 to TRBJ2-3; 7 bases line up with TRBD1. Germline loops: CDR1 SEHNR, CDR2 FQNEAQ (reference sequence). J was trimmed by 7 bases and V by 5 bases; bases with no gene match: 9. The CDR3 consists of 14 residues. CDR3: CASSLGTADYTQYF. In DNA form, the CDR3 reads TGTGCCAGCAGCCTCGGGACAGCGGACTATACGCAGTATTTT. Combining the CDR3 with reference TRBV7-9 and TRBJ2-3 gives the whole variable domain DTGVSQNPRHKITKRGQNVTFRCDPISEHNRLYWYRQTLGQGPEFLTYFQNEAQLEKSRLLSDRFSAERPKGSFSTLEIQRTEQGDSAMYLCASSLGTADYTQYFGPGTRLTVL.

The chain carries TRBV6-1 and TRBJ2-2; D not resolved. The CDR3 is 17 residues long. The V end lost 2 bases, the J end lost 6 bases, and 19 bases lay between the germline ends. Germline V gene lookup returns CDR1 MNHNS and CDR2 SASEGT. The CDR3 here is CASSESVASWDPGELFF. The DNA of the CDR3 is TGTGCCAGCAGTGAATCTGTAGCAAGCTGGGATCCCGGGGAGCTGTTTTTT.

V usage is TRBV18 and J usage is TRBJ1-2; D unclear. Germline-derived CDR1 and CDR2 are KGHSH and LQKENI. The germline V and J ends were trimmed by 5 bases and 0 bases, with 13 bases remaining between them. This CDR3 region has 15 residues. CDR3 loop: CASSYYDKANYGYTF. In nucleotides, the CDR3 is TGTGCCAGCTCATACTATGACAAGGCTAACTATGGCTACACCTTC.